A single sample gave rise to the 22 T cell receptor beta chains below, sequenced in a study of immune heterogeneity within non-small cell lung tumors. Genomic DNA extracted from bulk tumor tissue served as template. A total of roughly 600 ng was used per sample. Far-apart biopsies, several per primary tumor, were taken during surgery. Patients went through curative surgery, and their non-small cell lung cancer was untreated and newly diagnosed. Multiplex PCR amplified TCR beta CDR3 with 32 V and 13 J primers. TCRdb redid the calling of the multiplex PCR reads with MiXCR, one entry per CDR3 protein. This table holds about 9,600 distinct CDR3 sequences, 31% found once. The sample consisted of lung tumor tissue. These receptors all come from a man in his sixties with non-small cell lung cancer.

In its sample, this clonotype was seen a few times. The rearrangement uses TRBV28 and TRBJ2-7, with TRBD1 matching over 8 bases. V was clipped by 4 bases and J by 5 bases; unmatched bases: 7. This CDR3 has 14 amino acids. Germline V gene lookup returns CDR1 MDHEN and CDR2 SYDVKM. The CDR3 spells CASSSDRGRNEQYF. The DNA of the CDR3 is TGTGCCAGCAGTTCCGACAGGGGAAGGAACGAGCAGTACTTC.

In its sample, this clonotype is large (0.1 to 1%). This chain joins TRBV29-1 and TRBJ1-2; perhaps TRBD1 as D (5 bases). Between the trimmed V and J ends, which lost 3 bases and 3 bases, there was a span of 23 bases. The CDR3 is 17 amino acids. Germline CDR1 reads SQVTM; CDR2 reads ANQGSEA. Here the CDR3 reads CSVEGGRAELAHYGYTF. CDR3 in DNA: TGCAGCGTTGAGGGGGGAAGGGCAGAATTAGCCCACTATGGCTACACCTTC.

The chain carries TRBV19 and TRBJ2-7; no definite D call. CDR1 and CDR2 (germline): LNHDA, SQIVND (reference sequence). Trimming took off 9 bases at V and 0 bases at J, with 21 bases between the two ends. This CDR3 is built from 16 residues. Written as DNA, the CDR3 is TGTGCCAGCAGCTTGGATGGCGGCTCTAGCTCCTACGAGCAGTACTTC. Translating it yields CASSLDGGSSSYEQYF.

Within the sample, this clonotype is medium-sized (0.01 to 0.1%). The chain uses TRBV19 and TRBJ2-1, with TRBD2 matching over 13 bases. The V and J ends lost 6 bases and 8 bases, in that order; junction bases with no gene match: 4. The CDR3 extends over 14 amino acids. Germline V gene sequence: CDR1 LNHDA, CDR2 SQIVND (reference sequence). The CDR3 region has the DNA TGTGCCAGTAGCCTACTAGCGGGAGGGGATGAGCAGTTCTTC. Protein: CASSLLAGGDEQFF. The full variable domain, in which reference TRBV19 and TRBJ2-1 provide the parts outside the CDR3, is DGGITQSPKYLFRKEGQNVTLSCEQNLNHDAMYWYRQDPGQGLRLIYYSQIVNDFQKGDIAEGYSVSREKKESFPLTVTSAQKNPTAFYLCASSLLAGGDEQFFGPGTRLTVL.

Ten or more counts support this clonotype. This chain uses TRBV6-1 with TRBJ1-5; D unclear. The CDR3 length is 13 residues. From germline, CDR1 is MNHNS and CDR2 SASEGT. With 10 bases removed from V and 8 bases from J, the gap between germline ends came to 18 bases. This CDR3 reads CATGSGGGEPQHF. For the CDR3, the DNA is TGTGCCACTGGGTCGGGAGGCGGGGAGCCCCAGCATTTT.

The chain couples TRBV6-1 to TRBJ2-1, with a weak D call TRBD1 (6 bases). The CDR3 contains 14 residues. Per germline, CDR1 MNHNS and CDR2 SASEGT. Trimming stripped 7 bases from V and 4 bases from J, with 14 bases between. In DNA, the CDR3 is TGTGCCAGCACGCAGGGGACCCCATACAATGAGCAGTTCTTC. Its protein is CASTQGTPYNEQFF.

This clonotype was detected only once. CDR3 nucleotide sequence: TGCAGTGCTAGAGATATAGACAGCTATGGCTACACCTTC. Protein sequence: CSARDIDSYGYTF. The chain links TRBV20-1 to TRBJ1-2; D is possibly TRBD1 (5 bases). The germline V and J ends were trimmed by 0 bases and 4 bases, with 9 bases remaining between them. This CDR3 has 13 amino acids. CDR1 and CDR2 (germline): DFQATT, SNEGSKA (reference sequence).

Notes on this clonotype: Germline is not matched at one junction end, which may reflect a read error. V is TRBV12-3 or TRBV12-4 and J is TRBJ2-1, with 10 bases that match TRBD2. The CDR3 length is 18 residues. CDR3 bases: TGTGCCAGCAGTCGGTTAGGGACTAGCGTCCGCTCCTACAATGAGCACTTCTTC. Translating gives CASSRLGTSVRSYNEHFF.

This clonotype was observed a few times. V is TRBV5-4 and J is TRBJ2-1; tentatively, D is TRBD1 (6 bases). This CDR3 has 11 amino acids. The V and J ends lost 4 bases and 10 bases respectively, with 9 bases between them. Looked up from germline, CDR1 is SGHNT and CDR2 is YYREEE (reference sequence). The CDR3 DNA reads TGTGCCAGCAGCGTAACAGGGGAGCAGTTCTTC. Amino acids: CASSVTGEQFF.

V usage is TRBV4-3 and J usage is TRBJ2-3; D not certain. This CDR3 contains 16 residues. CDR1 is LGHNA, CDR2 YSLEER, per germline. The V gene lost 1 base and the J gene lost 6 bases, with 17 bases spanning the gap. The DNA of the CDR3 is TGCGCCAGCAGCCAAGTCCACGGGTCAACCTCCGATACGCAGTATTTT. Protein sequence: CASSQVHGSTSDTQYF.

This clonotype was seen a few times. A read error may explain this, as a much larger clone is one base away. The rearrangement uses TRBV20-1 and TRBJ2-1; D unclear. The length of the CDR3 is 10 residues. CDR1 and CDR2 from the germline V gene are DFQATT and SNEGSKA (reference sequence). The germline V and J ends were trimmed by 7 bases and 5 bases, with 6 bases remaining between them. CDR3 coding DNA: TGCAGTGTCCGAGACAATGAGCAGTTCTTC. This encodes CSVRDNEQFF.

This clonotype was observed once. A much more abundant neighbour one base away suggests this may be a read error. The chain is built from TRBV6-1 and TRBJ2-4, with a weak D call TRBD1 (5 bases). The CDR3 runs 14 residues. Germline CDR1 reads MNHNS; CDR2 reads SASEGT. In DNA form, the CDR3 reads TGTGCCAGAAGTGGGGCTACTATGGTAGACATTCAGTACTTC. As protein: CARSGATMVDIQYF.

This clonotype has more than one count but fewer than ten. This CDR3 reads CASSVRAGTSGRSHNEQFF. The CDR3 DNA reads as TGTGCCAGCAGCGTGAGGGCGGGGACTAGCGGGAGATCGCACAATGAGCAGTTCTTC. The rearrangement links TRBV9 to TRBJ2-1, with 14 bases identical to TRBD2. The CDR3 has 19 amino acids. CDR1 is SGDLS and CDR2 is YYNGEE in the germline V gene. V shed 2 bases and J 5 bases; nucleotides not matched to a gene: 12.

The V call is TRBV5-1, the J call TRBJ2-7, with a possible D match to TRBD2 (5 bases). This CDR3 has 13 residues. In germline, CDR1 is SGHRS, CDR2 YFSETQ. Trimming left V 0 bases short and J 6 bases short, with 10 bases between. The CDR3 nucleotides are TGCGCCAGCAGCTTGGGCCCGGGAACCGAGCAGTACTTC. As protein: CASSLGPGTEQYF.

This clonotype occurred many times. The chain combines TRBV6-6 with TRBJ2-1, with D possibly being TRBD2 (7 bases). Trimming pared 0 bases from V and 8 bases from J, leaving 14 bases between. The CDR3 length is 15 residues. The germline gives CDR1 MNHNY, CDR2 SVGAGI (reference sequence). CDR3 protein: CASSYSTRGADEQFF. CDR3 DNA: TGTGCCAGCAGTTACTCGACTCGGGGGGCGGATGAGCAGTTCTTC.

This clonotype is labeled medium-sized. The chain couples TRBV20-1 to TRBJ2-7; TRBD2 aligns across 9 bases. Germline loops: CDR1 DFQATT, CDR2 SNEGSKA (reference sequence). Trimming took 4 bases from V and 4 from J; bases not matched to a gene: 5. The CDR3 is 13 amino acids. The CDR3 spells CSAKREVRYEQYF. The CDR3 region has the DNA TGCAGTGCTAAGCGGGAGGTACGTTACGAGCAGTACTTC.

CDR3 bases: TGTGCCAGCAGCTTGGGTGATCATGAGCAGTTCTTC. It codes for CASSLGDHEQFF. V usage is TRBV7-9 and J usage is TRBJ2-1; D not certain. With 3 bases removed from V and 8 bases from J, the gap between germline ends came to 8 bases. The CDR3 consists of 12 residues. Germline V gives CDR1 SEHNR, CDR2 FQNEAQ (reference sequence).

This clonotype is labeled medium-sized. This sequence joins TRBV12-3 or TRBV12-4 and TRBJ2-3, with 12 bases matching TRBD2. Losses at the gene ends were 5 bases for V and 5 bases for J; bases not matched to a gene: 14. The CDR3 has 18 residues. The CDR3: CASSPRILAGGQGDTQYF. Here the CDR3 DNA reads TGTGCCAGCAGTCCAAGGATCCTAGCGGGAGGGCAAGGAGATACGCAGTATTTT.

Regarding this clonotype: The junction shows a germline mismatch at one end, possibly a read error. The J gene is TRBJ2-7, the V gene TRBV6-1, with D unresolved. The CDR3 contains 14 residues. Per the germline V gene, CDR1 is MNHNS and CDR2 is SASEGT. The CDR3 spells CDSSEGVLPYEQYF. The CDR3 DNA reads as TGTGACAGCAGTGAAGGAGTGTTACCCTACGAGCAGTACTTC.

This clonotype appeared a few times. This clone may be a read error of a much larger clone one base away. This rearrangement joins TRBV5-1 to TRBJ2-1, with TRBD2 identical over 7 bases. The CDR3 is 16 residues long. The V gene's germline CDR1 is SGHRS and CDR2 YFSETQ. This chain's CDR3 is CVSSLQAGLAANEQFF. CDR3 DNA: TGCGTCAGCAGCTTGCAGGCGGGGCTAGCGGCCAATGAGCAGTTCTTC. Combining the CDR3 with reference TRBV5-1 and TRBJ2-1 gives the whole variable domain KAGVTQTPRYLIKTRGQQVTLSCSPISGHRSVSWYQQTPGQGLQFLFEYFSETQRNKGNFPGRFSGRQFSNSRSEMNVSTLELGDSALYLCVSSLQAGLAANEQFFGPGTRLTVL.

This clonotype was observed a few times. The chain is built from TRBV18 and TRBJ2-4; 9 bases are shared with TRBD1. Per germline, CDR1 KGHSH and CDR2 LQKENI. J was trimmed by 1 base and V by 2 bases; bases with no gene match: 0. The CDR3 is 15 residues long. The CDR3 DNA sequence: TGTGCCAGCTCACCAGGGACAGGGGCCAAAAACATTCAGTACTTC. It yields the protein CASSPGTGAKNIQYF.

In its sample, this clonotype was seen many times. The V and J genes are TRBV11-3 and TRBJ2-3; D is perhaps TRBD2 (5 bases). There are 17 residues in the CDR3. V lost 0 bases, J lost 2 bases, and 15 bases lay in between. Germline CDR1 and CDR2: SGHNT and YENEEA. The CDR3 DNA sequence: TGTGCCAGCAGCTTAGATCGGCTAGCCCCCGTCACAGATACGCAGTATTTT. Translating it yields CASSLDRLAPVTDTQYF.